Listed here are 22 T cell receptor beta chains from one sample, sequenced in a study of Ad26.COV2.S vaccination and SARS-CoV-2 variants. Sequencing was performed with immunoSEQ multiplex PCR; in TCRdb, only in-frame clones are kept and a portion is missing. Of about 280,000 clones in the sample, around 87% were seen once. As for treatment: about 20 received Ad26.COV2.S at low or high dose, single or two shots; about 5 received placebo; per-sample allocation not given. The samples were gathered on day 63 after the first injection of vaccine or placebo. The sequencing here drew on peripheral blood, taken in a trial of Ad26.COV2.S vaccine versus placebo. These receptor sequences come from a person between 18 and 59 years old who received the Ad26.COV2.S COVID-19 vaccine or a placebo.

The chain combines TRBV23-1 with TRBJ1-5; D unresolved. TRBV23-1 falls under the ORF class, with uncertain function. Trimming left V 8 bases short and J 9 bases short, with 26 bases between. The CDR3 consists of 16 residues. The CDR3 DNA reads as TGCGCCAGCGGCAACCAGACCCCCCAAAACTACATGCCCCAGCATTTT. It codes for CASGNQTPQNYMPQHF.

The V gene is TRBV15, the J gene TRBJ2-3; D call uncertain. The V end was cut by 4 bases, the J end by 3 bases, with 11 bases between. This CDR3 has 14 amino acids. Germline CDR1 reads LNHNV; CDR2 reads YYDKDF (reference sequence). CDR3 nucleotides: TGTGCCACCAGCAATCGAAAGGAAACAGATACGCAGTATTTT. Translating gives CATSNRKETDTQYF.

The chain is built from TRBV2 and TRBJ1-1, with a weak D call TRBD1 (6 bases). V was cut by 6 bases and J by 1 base, with 12 bases left in between. Germline lookup yields CDR1 SNHLY and CDR2 FYNNEI. The CDR3 runs 14 residues. CDR3 in amino acids: CASSLGQKNTEAFF. In DNA, the CDR3 is TGTGCCAGCAGCCTCGGACAGAAGAACACTGAAGCTTTCTTT.

The rearrangement links TRBV5-1 to TRBJ2-3; D remains unclear. The CDR3 sequence is 14 residues long. Germline V gene data show CDR1 as SGHRS and CDR2 as YFSETQ. Trimming shortened V by 0 bases and J by 0 bases, and 5 bases separated the two germline ends. The CDR3 DNA follows: TGCGCCAGCAGCTTGGACAGTAGCACAGATACGCAGTATTTT. It is translated as CASSLDSSTDTQYF.

The V gene is TRBV18, the J gene TRBJ2-1, with TRBD1 matching over 8 bases. The germline gives CDR1 KGHSH, CDR2 LQKENI. V lost 1 base, J lost 2 bases, and 1 base stayed unmatched. The CDR3 is 15 amino acids. This CDR3 is CASSPLTGAYNEQFF. The CDR3 DNA reads TGTGCCAGCTCACCACTGACAGGGGCCTACAATGAGCAGTTCTTC.

V and J are TRBV29-1 and TRBJ2-1, with D possibly matching TRBD2 (5 bases). Per germline, CDR1 SQVTM and CDR2 ANQGSEA. V lost 0 bases, J lost 7 bases, and 7 bases lay in between. This CDR3 comprises 12 residues. CDR3 nucleotides: TGCAGCGTTGAAGAGGACTGGAATGAGCAGTTCTTC. Translated: CSVEEDWNEQFF.

The genes are TRBV5-6 and TRBJ2-7; no definite D call. CDR3 size: 15 residues. Trimming took off 1 base at V and 4 bases at J, with 15 bases between the two ends. Germline V gives CDR1 SGHDT, CDR2 YYEEEE. The chain's CDR3 is CASSLRPSPRYEQYF. In DNA, the CDR3 is TGTGCCAGCAGCTTGCGTCCTAGTCCACGATACGAGCAGTACTTC. The variable domain in full, with the rest retrieved from reference TRBV5-6 and TRBJ2-7, is DAGVTQSPTHLIKTRGQQVTLRCSPKSGHDTVSWYQQALGQGPQFIFQYYEEEERQRGNFPDRFSGHQFPNYSSELNVNALLLGDSALYLCASSLRPSPRYEQYFGPGTRLTVT.

In DNA, the CDR3 is TGTGCCAGCAGCCAAGTGGCAGGGGACCAAACTAACTATGGCTACACCTTC. Translation: CASSQVAGDQTNYGYTF. The V gene is TRBV3-1 (or the pseudogene TRBV3-2), the J gene TRBJ1-2; TRBD1 is a possible D gene (6 bases). The V end was cut by 1 base, the J end by 0 bases, with 15 bases between. This CDR3 has 17 residues. CDR1 is LGHDT, CDR2 YNNKEL, per germline (reference sequence).

The J gene is TRBJ2-2, the V gene TRBV5-1, with TRBD1 as a possible D gene (7 bases). This CDR3 region has 16 residues. Deletions cut 4 bases from V and 7 bases from J, with 20 bases between. Germline values: CDR1 SGHRS, CDR2 YFSETQ. As DNA, the CDR3 is TGCGCCAGCAGCACTGGAGGGACAGTGGAGATCGGGGAGCTGTTTTTT. Its protein product is CASSTGGTVEIGELFF.

V usage is TRBV7-2 and J usage is TRBJ2-3, with D perhaps matching TRBD1 or TRBD2 (5 bases each). CDR1 is SGHTA and CDR2 is FQGNSA in the germline V gene. V lost 1 base and J lost 0, with 8 bases in between. The CDR3 runs 15 residues. Written as DNA, the CDR3 is TGTGCCAGCAGCTTAGGGGACCCAAGCACAGATACGCAGTATTTT. This codes for CASSLGDPSTDTQYF.

The rearrangement links TRBV7-2 to TRBJ1-1; tentative D call: TRBD1 (5 bases). Trimming took off 5 bases at V and 5 bases at J, with 12 bases between the two ends. The CDR3 covers 13 residues. Germline CDR1 and CDR2: SGHTA and FQGNSA. CDR3 amino acids: CASSGYRSTEAFF. The CDR3 nucleotides are TGTGCCAGCAGCGGATACAGGTCTACTGAAGCTTTCTTT.

This chain uses TRBV6-6 with TRBJ2-1, with a possible D match to TRBD1 (5 bases). CDR3 size: 14 residues. CDR1 is MNHNY and CDR2 is SVGAGI in the germline V gene (reference sequence). With 10 bases removed from V and 7 bases from J, the gap between germline ends came to 20 bases. The CDR3 loop reads CATGKTGPRNEQFF. CDR3 DNA sequence: TGTGCCACCGGAAAAACAGGTCCGCGTAATGAGCAGTTCTTC.

The chain joins TRBV4-3 to TRBJ2-3; the D gene is possibly TRBD2 (7 bases). From germline, CDR1 is LGHNA and CDR2 YSLEER. The CDR3 consists of 18 residues. V gave up 1 base and J gave up 2 bases, with 19 bases separating them. The CDR3 protein is CASSQGNTGRGHTDTQYF. The CDR3 coding sequence is TGCGCCAGCAGCCAAGGGAACACAGGGCGGGGGCACACAGATACGCAGTATTTT.

This rearrangement joins TRBV27 to TRBJ2-1; 10 bases are a match to TRBD2. Germline V gene lookup returns CDR1 MNHEY and CDR2 SMNVEV (reference sequence). V shed 4 bases, J shed 7 bases, and the junction held 7 bases outside the gene matches. This CDR3 has 15 amino acids. DNA for the CDR3: TGTGCCAGCAGTTCCCCGGCTAGCGGGAGAAATGAGCAGTTCTTC. Its protein product is CASSSPASGRNEQFF.

This chain uses TRBV7-8 with TRBJ1-6, with no clear D. CDR3 length: 12 residues. Germline V lookup: CDR1 SGHVS, CDR2 FQNEAQ. V lost 5 bases and J 7 bases, leaving 6 bases between the germline ends. In DNA form, the CDR3 reads TGTGCCAGCAGCGTCCTCAATTCACCCCTCCACTTT. It translates to CASSVLNSPLHF.

The chain is built from TRBV6-5 and TRBJ2-3; D uncertain. The CDR3 has 13 amino acids. Germline values: CDR1 MNHEY, CDR2 SVGAGI. Trimming took 6 bases from V and 2 from J, leaving 9 bases between them. The CDR3 bases are TGTGCCAGCAGCCCAAGGCCCACAGATACGCAGTATTTT. It yields the protein CASSPRPTDTQYF.

The V gene is TRBV7-6, the J gene TRBJ1-5; unclear D gene. The CDR3 contains 13 residues. V was shortened by 5 bases and J by 7 bases, with 12 bases between the two germline ends. CDR1 SGHVS and CDR2 FNYEAQ come from the germline V gene. In DNA, the CDR3 is TGTGCCAGCAGCAACGGACTCGGCCAGCCCCAGCATTTT. It translates to CASSNGLGQPQHF.

The chain joins TRBV6-5 to TRBJ1-1, with D possibly TRBD1 on 5 matching bases. The CDR3 runs to 14 residues. Deletions cut 6 bases from V and 1 base from J, with 12 bases between. Germline loops: CDR1 MNHEY, CDR2 SVGAGI. CDR3 sequence: CASSQLGTNTEAFF. The CDR3 DNA is TGTGCCAGCAGCCAATTGGGGACGAACACTGAAGCTTTCTTT.

This clone was counted a few times. The chain couples TRBV14 to TRBJ2-2; 9 bases are a match to TRBD2. The germline V gene encodes CDR1 SGHDN and CDR2 FVKESK. This CDR3 region has 17 residues. J gave up 5 bases and V 0 bases, and 7 bases lay outside the gene matches. CDR3 nucleotides: TGTGCCAGCAGCCAAGATTATAGCGGGAGATGGACCGGGGAGCTGTTTTTT. This codes for CASSQDYSGRWTGELFF.

This clone was counted once. V gene TRBV25-1 combines with J gene TRBJ2-7, with D perhaps matching TRBD1 or TRBD2 (5 bases each). CDR1 is MGHDK, CDR2 SYGVNS, per germline. CDR3 length equals 16 residues. Trimming shortened V by 1 base and J by 1 base, and 14 bases separated the two germline ends. The CDR3 here is CASSEWGDGGSYEQYF. CDR3 in DNA: TGTGCCAGCAGTGAATGGGGTGATGGGGGATCCTACGAGCAGTACTTC.

This clone came up once. The V call is TRBV5-4, the J call TRBJ2-1, with D hard to call. From germline, CDR1 is SGHNT and CDR2 YYREEE (reference sequence). Between the trimmed V and J ends, which lost 1 base and 1 base, there was a span of 9 bases. This CDR3 region has 15 residues. The CDR3 is CASSLSADSYNEQFF. CDR3 DNA: TGTGCCAGCAGCTTGTCGGCGGATTCCTACAATGAGCAGTTCTTC.

The J gene is TRBJ1-5, the V gene TRBV27; 9 nucleotides line up with TRBD1. The length of the CDR3 is 16 residues. Germline V gene lookup returns CDR1 MNHEY and CDR2 SMNVEV (reference sequence). V gave up 4 bases and J gave up 4 bases; unmatched junction bases: 8. The CDR3 region has the DNA TGTGCCAGCAGTTCCTACGGGACAGGGTTGAATCAGCCCCAGCATTTT. Translating it yields CASSSYGTGLNQPQHF.